This is a list of T cell receptor beta chains from one sample in a study of T-cell memory formation after mild COVID-19. TCRdb re-called the 5' RACE reads with MiXCR, one entry per CDR3 protein. The data show some 97,000 distinct CDR3 sequences, approximately 10% seen once. The sample taken for sequencing was PBMCs or a T cell subset sorted from them (not recorded which). The source of these receptors is a man in his late teens or twenties who had mild COVID-19 (a few samples of this study predate the infection). Cell type and time point are not known. Each CDR3 is given with its conserved first and last residue. D genes are given only for firm matches. Only part of the rows carry a size: once, few, many, or a class if the clone is expanded.

clone_size	v_call	j_call	d_call	cdr3_aa	cdr3_nt
.	TRBV3-1	TRBJ2-2	.	CASSQNRGRYTGELFF	TGTGCCAGCAGCCAAAACCGTGGGAGATACACCGGGGAGCTGTTTTTT
few	TRBV4-1	TRBJ1-1	.	CASSPSFGTVNTEAFF	TGCGCCAGCAGCCCGTCTTTCGGGACGGTGAACACTGAAGCTTTCTTT
few	TRBV4-3	TRBJ1-2	.	CASSQEGGSGHQVSGYTF	TGCGCCAGCAGCCAAGAAGGGGGAAGTGGGCACCAAGTTTCCGGCTACACCTTC
.	TRBV6-6	TRBJ2-3	TRBD2	CASKKGLAHTDTQYF	TGTGCCAGCAAAAAGGGACTAGCGCACACAGATACGCAGTATTTT
.	TRBV4-3	TRBJ1-2	.	CASSQYRDSSGYTF	TGCGCCAGCAGCCAGTACCGGGACTCTTCTGGCTACACCTTC
.	TRBV7-9	TRBJ2-1	TRBD2	CASSLVIAGVYNEQFF	TGTGCCAGCAGCTTAGTAATAGCGGGGGTGTACAATGAGCAGTTCTTC
.	TRBV9	TRBJ2-3	TRBD2	CASTGSGGATDTQYF	TGTGCCAGCACCGGTAGCGGGGGGGCAACAGATACGCAGTATTTT
few	TRBV4-2	TRBJ1-1	TRBD1	CASTLSGQGADTEAFF	TGTGCCAGCACCCTGTCGGGACAGGGGGCTGATACTGAAGCTTTCTTT
.	TRBV5-5	TRBJ2-7	.	CASSFGNLEQYF	TGTGCCAGCAGTTTCGGGAACCTCGAGCAGTACTTC
.	TRBV19	TRBJ2-3	.	CASSLGATSVADTQYF	TGTGCCAGTAGTTTAGGGGCGACAAGTGTTGCAGATACGCAGTATTTT
few	TRBV3-1	TRBJ1-2	.	CASSQDRGWYGYTF	TGTGCCAGCAGCCAAGACAGGGGTTGGTATGGCTACACCTTC
many	TRBV7-8	TRBJ2-1	.	CASSTEMSYNEQFF	TGTGCCAGCAGCACCGAGATGAGCTACAATGAGCAGTTCTTC
few	TRBV7-9	TRBJ2-5	TRBD2	CASSLAASGGQETQYF	TGTGCCAGCAGCTTAGCTGCTAGCGGGGGACAAGAGACCCAGTACTTC
.	TRBV12-3/TRBV12-4	TRBJ1-2	.	CASRDPGGYTF	TGTGCCAGCAGGGACCCCGGTGGCTACACCTTC
.	TRBV7-9	TRBJ2-7	.	CASSSPISPQYF	TGTGCCAGCAGCTCACCGATTTCCCCGCAGTACTTC
.	TRBV6-2/TRBV6-3	TRBJ1-2	.	CASSYGSGHSFGYTF	TGTGCCAGCAGTTACGGGTCGGGACACTCTTTTGGCTACACCTTC
few	TRBV6-2/TRBV6-3	TRBJ1-5	TRBD1	CASSRGQGNQPQHF	TGTGCCAGCAGTAGGGGACAGGGTAATCAGCCCCAGCATTTT
few	TRBV19	TRBJ1-1	.	CASSILQDTEAFF	TGTGCCAGTAGTATATTACAGGACACTGAAGCTTTCTTT
.	TRBV7-9	TRBJ2-2	.	CASSLVSSHTGELFF	TGTGCCAGCAGCTTAGTATCCAGTCACACCGGGGAGCTGTTTTTT
few	TRBV6-2/TRBV6-3	TRBJ1-1	.	CATAAWGATMNTEAFF	TGTGCCACCGCGGCCTGGGGTGCCACTATGAACACTGAAGCTTTCTTT
many	TRBV6-5	TRBJ2-1	TRBD1	CASSLQGAGEQFF	TGTGCCAGCAGTTTACAGGGGGCCGGTGAGCAGTTCTTC
.	TRBV4-1	TRBJ2-2	.	CASSQGPRLSATGELFF	TGCGCCAGCAGCCAAGGTCCCCGCCTGTCGGCAACCGGGGAGCTGTTTTTT
few	TRBV4-1	TRBJ1-2	.	CASSQTTNYGYTF	TGCGCCAGCAGCCAAACAACCAACTATGGCTACACCTTC
.	TRBV7-9	TRBJ2-3	.	CASSDALTDTQYF	TGTGCCAGCAGCGACGCCCTCACAGATACGCAGTATTTT
few	TRBV6-5	TRBJ2-5	TRBD1	CASSPGQGGVTQYF	TGTGCCAGCAGTCCCGGACAGGGGGGTGTGACCCAGTACTTC
.	TRBV7-2	TRBJ2-1	.	CASSLIGYNEQFF	TGTGCCAGCAGCTTAATTGGTTACAATGAGCAGTTCTTC
many	TRBV12-3/TRBV12-4	TRBJ2-4	.	CASQLGTKNIQYF	TGTGCCAGCCAGTTGGGTACCAAAAACATTCAGTACTTC